The sequence of this T cell receptor beta chain was determined in a study of cytomegalovirus exposure and HLA in healthy donors. Study results and caveats: Among the CMV-associated chains, three were confirmed in vitro as specific for CMV antigens. Most TCR sequences showed up rarely, but some public TCRs showed up in many donors.

Concerning this clone itself: Its antigen remains unknown.

The CDR3 sequence is 14 residues long. Germline-derived CDR1 and CDR2 are LGHNA and YNFKEQ. V lost 1 base and J 3 bases, leaving 10 bases between the germline ends. The assay was immunoSEQ multiplex PCR, and TCRdb's table has in-frame clones only and misses some. Among some 210,000 clones, about nine tenths were seen once, and the ten largest hold approximately 2%. The source is a woman in her late teens or twenties in good health and CMV-seropositive. The chain employs TRBV4-2 and TRBJ2-7; maybe TRBD1 (6 bases). Sequences were obtained from PBMCs. The CDR3: CASSQVEGGYEQYF. CDR3 in DNA: TGTGCCAGCAGCCAAGTCGAAGGGGGCTACGAGCAGTACTTC.